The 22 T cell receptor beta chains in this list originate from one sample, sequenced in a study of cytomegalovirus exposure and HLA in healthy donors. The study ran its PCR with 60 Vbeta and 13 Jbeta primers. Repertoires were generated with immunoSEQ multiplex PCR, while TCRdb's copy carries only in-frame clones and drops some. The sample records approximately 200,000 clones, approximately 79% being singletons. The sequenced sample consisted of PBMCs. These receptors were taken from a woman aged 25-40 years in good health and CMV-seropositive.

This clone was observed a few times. CDR3: CASSASAYEQYF. As DNA, the CDR3 is TGTGCCAGTTCCGCTAGCGCCTACGAGCAGTACTTC. The chain combines TRBV19 with TRBJ2-7, with D perhaps matching TRBD2 (6 bases). The ends were cut back, 8 bases at V and 2 bases at J, with 10 bases in the middle. Germline V lookup: CDR1 LNHDA, CDR2 SQIVND (reference sequence). The CDR3 spans 12 residues.

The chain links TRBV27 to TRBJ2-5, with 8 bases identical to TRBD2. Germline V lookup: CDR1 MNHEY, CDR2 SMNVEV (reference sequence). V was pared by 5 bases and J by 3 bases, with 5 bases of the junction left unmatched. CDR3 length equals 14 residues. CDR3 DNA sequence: TGTGCCAGCAGTCTATTAGCGGGAAAAGAGACCCAGTACTTC. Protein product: CASSLLAGKETQYF.

DNA of the CDR3: TGTGCCATCAGTGGCGGGGCGGGACTAGCAGTGTATGAGCAGTTCTTC. Translation: CAISGGAGLAVYEQFF. J is TRBJ2-1 and V is TRBV10-3; TRBD2 aligns across 9 bases. The length of the CDR3 is 16 residues. The V gene's germline CDR1 is ENHRY and CDR2 SYGVKD. J gave up 8 bases and V 4 bases, and 12 bases lay outside the gene matches.

The CDR3 DNA sequence: TGCGCCAGCAGCTTGGTATTAAGATCGTTAGCAGATACGCAGTATTTT. This gives the protein CASSLVLRSLADTQYF. The J gene is TRBJ2-3, the V gene TRBV5-1; D uncertain. Germline CDR1 reads SGHRS; CDR2 reads YFSETQ. Trimming cost V 0 bases and J 4 bases, with 15 bases left between them. This CDR3 is 16 amino acids long.

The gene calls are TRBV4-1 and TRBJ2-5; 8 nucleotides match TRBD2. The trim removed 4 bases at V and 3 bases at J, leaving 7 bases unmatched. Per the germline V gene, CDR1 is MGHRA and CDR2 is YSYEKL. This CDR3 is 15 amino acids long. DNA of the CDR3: TGCGCCAGCAGCCTCACACTACTAGCGGAAGAGACCCAGTACTTC. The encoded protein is CASSLTLLAEETQYF.

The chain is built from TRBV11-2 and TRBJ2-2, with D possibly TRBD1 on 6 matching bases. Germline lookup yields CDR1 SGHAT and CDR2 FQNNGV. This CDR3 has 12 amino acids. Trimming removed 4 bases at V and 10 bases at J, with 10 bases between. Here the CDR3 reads CASSSGHPELFF. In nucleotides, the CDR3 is TGTGCCAGCAGCTCGGGACACCCGGAGCTGTTTTTT.

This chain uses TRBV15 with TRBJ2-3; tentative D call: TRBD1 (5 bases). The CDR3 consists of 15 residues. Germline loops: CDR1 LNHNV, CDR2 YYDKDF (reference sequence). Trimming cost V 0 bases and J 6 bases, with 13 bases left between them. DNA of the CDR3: TGTGCCACCAGCAGAGAGGCAGGGTCGGCTGATACGCAGTATTTT. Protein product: CATSREAGSADTQYF. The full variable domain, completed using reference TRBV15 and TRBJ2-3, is DAMVIQNPRYQVTQFGKPVTLSCSQTLNHNVMYWYQQKSSQAPKLLFHYYDKDFNNEADTPDNFQSRRPNTSFCFLDIRSPGLGDTAMYLCATSREAGSADTQYFGPGTRLTVL.

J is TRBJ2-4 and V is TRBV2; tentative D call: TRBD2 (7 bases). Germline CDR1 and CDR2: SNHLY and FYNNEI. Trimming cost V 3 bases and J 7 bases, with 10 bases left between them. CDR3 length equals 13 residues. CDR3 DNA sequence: TGTGCCAGCAGTGAGAGGGGGGGGAACATTCAGTACTTC. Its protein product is CASSERGGNIQYF.

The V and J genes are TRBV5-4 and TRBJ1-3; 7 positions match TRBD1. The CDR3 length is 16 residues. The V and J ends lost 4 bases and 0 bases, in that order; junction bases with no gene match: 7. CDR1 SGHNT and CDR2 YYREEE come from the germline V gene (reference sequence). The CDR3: CASSLWTGHSGNTIYF. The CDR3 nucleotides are TGTGCCAGCAGCCTGTGGACAGGACACTCTGGAAACACCATATATTTT.

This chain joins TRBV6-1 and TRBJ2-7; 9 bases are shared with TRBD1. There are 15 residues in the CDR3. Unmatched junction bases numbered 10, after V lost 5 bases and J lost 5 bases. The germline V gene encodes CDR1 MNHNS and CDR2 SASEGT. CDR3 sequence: CASSQSGTGSHEQYF. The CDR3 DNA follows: TGTGCCAGCAGTCAGTCCGGGACAGGGTCCCACGAGCAGTACTTC.

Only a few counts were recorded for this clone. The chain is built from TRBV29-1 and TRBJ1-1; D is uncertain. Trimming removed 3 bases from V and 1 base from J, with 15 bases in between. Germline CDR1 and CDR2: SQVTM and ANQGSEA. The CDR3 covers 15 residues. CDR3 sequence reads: CSVEPYNQANTEAFF. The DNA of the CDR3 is TGCAGCGTTGAGCCGTACAACCAGGCGAACACTGAAGCTTTCTTT. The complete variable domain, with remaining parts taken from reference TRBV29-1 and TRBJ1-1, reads SAVISQKPSRDICQRGTSLTIQCQVDSQVTMMFWYRQQPGQSLTLIATANQGSEATYESGFVIDKFPISRPNLTFSTLTVSNMSPEDSSIYLCSVEPYNQANTEAFFGQGTRLTVV.

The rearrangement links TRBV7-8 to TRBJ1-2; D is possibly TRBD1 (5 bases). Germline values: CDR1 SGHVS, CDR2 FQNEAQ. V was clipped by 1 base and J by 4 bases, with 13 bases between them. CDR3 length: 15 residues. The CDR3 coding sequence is TGTGCCAGCAGCTTAGGTTCAGGGCACGGCTATGGCTACACCTTC. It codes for CASSLGSGHGYGYTF.

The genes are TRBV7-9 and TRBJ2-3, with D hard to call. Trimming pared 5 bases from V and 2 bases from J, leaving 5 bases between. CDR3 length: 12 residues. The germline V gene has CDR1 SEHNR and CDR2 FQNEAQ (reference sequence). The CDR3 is CASSRDTDTQYF. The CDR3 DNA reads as TGTGCCAGCAGCCGCGACACAGATACGCAGTATTTT.

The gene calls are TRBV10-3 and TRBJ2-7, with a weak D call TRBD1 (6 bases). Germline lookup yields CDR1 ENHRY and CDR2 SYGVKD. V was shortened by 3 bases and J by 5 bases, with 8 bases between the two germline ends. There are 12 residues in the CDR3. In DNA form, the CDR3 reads TGTGCCATCAGTGATGGGGGCGACGAGCAGTACTTC. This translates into CAISDGGDEQYF.

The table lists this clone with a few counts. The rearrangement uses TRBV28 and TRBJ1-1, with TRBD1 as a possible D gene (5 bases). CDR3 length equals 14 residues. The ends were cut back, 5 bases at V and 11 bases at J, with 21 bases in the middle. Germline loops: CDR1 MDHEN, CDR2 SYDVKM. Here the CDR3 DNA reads TGTGCCAGCAGTCCTCCGGGACTTAGAGATTGGGCTTTCTTT. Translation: CASSPPGLRDWAFF. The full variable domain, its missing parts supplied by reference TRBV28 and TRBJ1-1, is DVKVTQSSRYLVKRTGEKVFLECVQDMDHENMFWYRQDPGLGLRLIYFSYDVKMKEKGDIPEGYSVSREKKERFSLILESASTNQTSMYLCASSPPGLRDWAFFGQGTRLTVV.

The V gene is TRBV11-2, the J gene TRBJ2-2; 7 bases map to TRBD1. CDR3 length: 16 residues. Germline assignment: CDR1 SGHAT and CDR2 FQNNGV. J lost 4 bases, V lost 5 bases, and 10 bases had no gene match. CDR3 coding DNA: TGTGCCAGCAGCCCTCGGACAGGTCTTAGCACCGGGGAGCTGTTTTTT. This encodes CASSPRTGLSTGELFF.

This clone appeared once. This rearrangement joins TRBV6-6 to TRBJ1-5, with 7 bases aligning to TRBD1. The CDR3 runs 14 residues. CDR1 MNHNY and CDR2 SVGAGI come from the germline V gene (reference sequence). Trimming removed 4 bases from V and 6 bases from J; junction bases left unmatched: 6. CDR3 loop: CASSSQGSGQPQHF. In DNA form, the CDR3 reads TGTGCCAGCAGTTCACAGGGGTCGGGTCAGCCCCAGCATTTT.

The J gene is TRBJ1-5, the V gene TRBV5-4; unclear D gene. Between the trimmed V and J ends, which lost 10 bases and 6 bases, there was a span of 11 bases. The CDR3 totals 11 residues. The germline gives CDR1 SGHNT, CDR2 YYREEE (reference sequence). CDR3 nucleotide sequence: TGTGCCGGCCCTCGGGGTCAGCCCCAGCATTTT. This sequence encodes CAGPRGQPQHF.

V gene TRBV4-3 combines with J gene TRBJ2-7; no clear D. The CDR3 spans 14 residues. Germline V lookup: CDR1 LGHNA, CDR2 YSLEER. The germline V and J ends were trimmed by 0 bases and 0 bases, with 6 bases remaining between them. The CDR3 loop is CASSQDRFSYEQYF. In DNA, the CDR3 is TGCGCCAGCAGCCAAGACAGGTTCTCCTACGAGCAGTACTTC.

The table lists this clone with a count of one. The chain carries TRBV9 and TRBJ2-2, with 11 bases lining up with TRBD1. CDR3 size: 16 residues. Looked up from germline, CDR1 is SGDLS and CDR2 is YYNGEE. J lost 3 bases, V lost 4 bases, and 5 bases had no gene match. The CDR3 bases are TGTGCCAGCAGCCTTGGACAGGGGGCAGACACCGGGGAGCTGTTTTTT. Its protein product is CASSLGQGADTGELFF.

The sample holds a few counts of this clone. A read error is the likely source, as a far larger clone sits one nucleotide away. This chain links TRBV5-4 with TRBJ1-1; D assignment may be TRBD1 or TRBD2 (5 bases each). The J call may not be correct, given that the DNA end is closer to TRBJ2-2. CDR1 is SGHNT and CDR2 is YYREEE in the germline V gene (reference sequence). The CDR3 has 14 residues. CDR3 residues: CASTWGGGSGELFF. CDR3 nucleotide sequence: TGTGCCAGCACCTGGGGCGGCGGGTCGGGGGAGCTGTTTTTT.

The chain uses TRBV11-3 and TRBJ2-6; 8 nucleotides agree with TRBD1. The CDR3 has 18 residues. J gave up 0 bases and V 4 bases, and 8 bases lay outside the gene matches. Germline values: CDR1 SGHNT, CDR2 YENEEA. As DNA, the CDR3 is TGTGCCAGCAGCTCCGGGACAGGCCGCGACTCTGGGGCCAACGTCCTGACTTTC. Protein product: CASSSGTGRDSGANVLTF.